There are many counts of the clone carrying this T cell receptor beta chain. Its antigen is unknown. RNA transcripts gave rise to amplified TCR beta CDR3 regions. During a first-round RT-PCR of the TCR CDR3, the HTBI primer set was used. TCRdb independently ran MiXCR on the multiplex PCR reads; one entry per CDR3 protein. The sample records some 300,000 distinct CDR3 sequences, roughly 15% being singletons. Deletions cut 5 bases from V and 4 bases from J, with 6 bases between. The CDR3 covers 12 residues. Germline V gene sequence: CDR1 MNHNS, CDR2 SASEGT. The source of the sample is a study of T cells in Graves' hyperthyroidism and ophthalmopathy. Lactation, pregnancy, other autoimmune disease or uncontrolled infection led to exclusion of patients. General study results and limits: Model output signaled ophthalmopathy a median around 5.9 months ahead of onset. The blood repertoire included most of the expanded thyroid clonotypes above 0.001.

The clonotype was recovered from a woman between 40 and 50 years old with Graves' hyperthyroidism. This sequence joins TRBV6-1 and TRBJ1-3; no reliable D call. Input material: blood. This CDR3 reads CASSTGGNTIYF. The CDR3 DNA reads as TGTGCCAGCAGTACCGGGGGAAACACCATATATTTT.